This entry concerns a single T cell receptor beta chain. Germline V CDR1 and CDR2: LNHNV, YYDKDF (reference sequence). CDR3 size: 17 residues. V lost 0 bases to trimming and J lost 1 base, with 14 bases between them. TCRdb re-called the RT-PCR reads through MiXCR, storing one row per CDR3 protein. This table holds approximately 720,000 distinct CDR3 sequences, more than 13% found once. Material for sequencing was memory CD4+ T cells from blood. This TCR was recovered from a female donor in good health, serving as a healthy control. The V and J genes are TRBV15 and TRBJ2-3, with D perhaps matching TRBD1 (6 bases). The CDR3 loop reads CATSRESRAGGTDTQYF. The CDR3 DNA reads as TGTGCCACCAGCAGAGAATCGCGGGCAGGGGGCACAGATACGCAGTATTTT.